The 32 T cell receptor beta chains below were found in one sample sequenced in a study of T cells after yellow fever vaccination. From the 5' RACE reads, TCRdb called clonotypes with MiXCR, one entry per CDR3 protein. The data contain some 670,000 distinct CDR3 sequences, 9% to 15% of them singletons. The sample was PBMCs, taken on the day of the yellow fever booster vaccination. These receptors were taken from a man under 40 who received the YFV17D yellow fever vaccine.

The table lists this clonotype with a few counts. This sequence joins TRBV5-1 and TRBJ2-2; no clear D. Germline assignment: CDR1 SGHRS and CDR2 YFSETQ. The CDR3 contains 16 residues. V was pared by 4 bases and J by 0 bases, with 13 bases between. The DNA of the CDR3 is TGCGCCAGCAGCCCAATTGGGCCAGCGAACACCGGGGAGCTGTTTTTT. This codes for CASSPIGPANTGELFF.

This clonotype was found a few times. The CDR3 DNA is TGCAGTGCTACAGGGAATCTTCGGGACACTGAAGCTTTCTTT. It is translated as CSATGNLRDTEAFF. J is TRBJ1-1 and V is TRBV20-1, with a possible D match to TRBD1 (5 bases). CDR3 size: 14 residues. Germline loops: CDR1 DFQATT, CDR2 SNEGSKA (reference sequence). V lost 4 bases and J 3 bases, leaving 15 bases between the germline ends.

This clonotype was seen at least ten times. The chain combines TRBV7-9 with TRBJ1-1; 7 bases map to TRBD1. Unmatched junction bases numbered 17, after V lost 5 bases and J lost 5 bases. Germline assignment: CDR1 SEHNR and CDR2 FQNEAQ (reference sequence). The CDR3 has 17 residues. The CDR3 region is CASSRRQGRGRETEAFF. Written as DNA, the CDR3 is TGTGCCAGCAGCCGGCGACAGGGAAGGGGAAGGGAGACTGAAGCTTTCTTT.

This chain joins TRBV20-1 and TRBJ2-3, with 11 positions matching TRBD1. CDR3 size: 15 residues. Germline CDR1 DFQATT, CDR2 SNEGSKA (reference sequence). The V segment lost 3 bases and the J segment 0 bases; nucleotides outside the gene matches: 2. CDR3 bases: TGCAGTGCTAGGGACAGGGGGCAAAGCACAGATACGCAGTATTTT. The encoded protein is CSARDRGQSTDTQYF.

The rearrangement uses TRBV3-1 and TRBJ2-1, with 10 bases that match TRBD1. V trimming: 4 bases; J trimming: 16 bases; junction bases outside the gene matches: 10. The CDR3 totals 13 residues. The germline CDR1 and CDR2 sequences are LGHDT and YNNKEL (reference sequence). As DNA, the CDR3 is TGTGCCAGCAGCCGCCTCCGGGACAGGGGATTTTTCTTC. It translates to CASSRLRDRGFFF.

This clonotype has only a few counts. The DNA for the CDR3 is TGCGCCAGCAGCTTCTCTAGCGGGAGCGGCACAGATACGCAGTATTTT. It codes for CASSFSSGSGTDTQYF. This sequence joins TRBV5-1 and TRBJ2-3, with 10 positions matching TRBD2. After removal of 2 bases from V and 1 base from J, the junction contained 4 bases not matched to a gene. The CDR3 consists of 16 residues. The germline V gene encodes CDR1 SGHRS and CDR2 YFSETQ. Based on the CDR3 plus reference TRBV5-1 and TRBJ2-3, the full variable domain is KAGVTQTPRYLIKTRGQQVTLSCSPISGHRSVSWYQQTPGQGLQFLFEYFSETQRNKGNFPGRFSGRQFSNSRSEMNVSTLELGDSALYLCASSFSSGSGTDTQYFGPGTRLTVL.

The rearrangement links TRBV11-2 to TRBJ2-2; TRBD2 matches at 8 bases. V was pared by 5 bases and J by 3 bases, with 14 bases of the junction left unmatched. There are 18 residues in the CDR3. Looked up from germline, CDR1 is SGHAT and CDR2 is FQNNGV. CDR3 in DNA: TGTGCCAGCAGCCAGCCGGTGGTAGCGGGATTGGACACCGGGGAGCTGTTTTTT. Amino acids: CASSQPVVAGLDTGELFF.

This clonotype was seen only a few times. The V and J genes are TRBV20-1 and TRBJ2-3; D is unresolved. The germline V gene encodes CDR1 DFQATT and CDR2 SNEGSKA (reference sequence). With 6 bases removed from V and 14 bases from J, the gap between germline ends came to 18 bases. The CDR3 loop spans 11 amino acids. The CDR3 reads CSAPERQSAYF. For the CDR3, the DNA is TGCAGTGCCCCGGAAAGGCAAAGCGCGTATTTT.

This sequence joins TRBV20-1 and TRBJ2-7, with TRBD2 matching 8 bases. Germline V gene data show CDR1 as DFQATT and CDR2 as SNEGSKA (reference sequence). The J segment lost 6 bases and the V segment lost 0 bases, leaving 10 bases of the junction unmatched. The CDR3 runs 15 residues. The CDR3 protein is CSAREGGLGLSEQYF. The DNA of the CDR3 is TGCAGTGCTAGAGAAGGGGGACTAGGCCTTTCCGAGCAGTACTTC.

The V gene is TRBV19, the J gene TRBJ2-3; 12 bases map to TRBD2. J was trimmed by 3 bases and V by 6 bases; bases with no gene match: 7. The germline V gene has CDR1 LNHDA and CDR2 SQIVND (reference sequence). The CDR3 is 16 amino acids. The CDR3 DNA follows: TGTGCCAGTAGGGCACTAGCGGGAGGAGAAACAGATACGCAGTATTTT. It translates to CASRALAGGETDTQYF. The full variable domain, with the rest looked up from reference TRBV19 and TRBJ2-3, is DGGITQSPKYLFRKEGQNVTLSCEQNLNHDAMYWYRQDPGQGLRLIYYSQIVNDFQKGDIAEGYSVSREKKESFPLTVTSAQKNPTAFYLCASRALAGGETDTQYFGPGTRLTVL.

This clonotype was recorded a few times. The V call is TRBV20-1, the J call TRBJ2-7, with a weak D call TRBD2 (5 bases). The CDR3 is 13 residues long. Per the germline V gene, CDR1 is DFQATT and CDR2 is SNEGSKA (reference sequence). With 6 bases removed from V and 2 bases from J, the gap between germline ends came to 14 bases. CDR3 in amino acids: CSAAVDGTYEQYF. The CDR3 nucleotides are TGCAGTGCAGCCGTCGACGGGACCTACGAGCAGTACTTC.

This clonotype appeared many times. The rearrangement joins TRBV5-1 to TRBJ2-1, with D possibly matching TRBD2 (6 bases). This CDR3 is built from 17 residues. CDR1 and CDR2 from the germline V gene are SGHRS and YFSETQ. Trimming took off 1 base at V and 5 bases at J, with 19 bases between the two ends. The CDR3 protein is CASSLMTSSGRDNEQFF. The DNA of the CDR3 is TGCGCCAGCAGCTTGATGACTAGTTCCGGACGAGACAATGAGCAGTTCTTC. Full variable domain (remainder filled in from reference TRBV5-1 and TRBJ2-1): KAGVTQTPRYLIKTRGQQVTLSCSPISGHRSVSWYQQTPGQGLQFLFEYFSETQRNKGNFPGRFSGRQFSNSRSEMNVSTLELGDSALYLCASSLMTSSGRDNEQFFGPGTRLTVL.

The chain joins TRBV30 to TRBJ1-1; D not resolved. The CDR3 totals 14 residues. Germline CDR1 is GTSNPN and CDR2 is SVGIG (reference sequence). V lost 0 bases and J 5 bases, leaving 13 bases between the germline ends. CDR3 sequence: CAWSVLTGGTEAFF. CDR3 nucleotide sequence: TGTGCCTGGAGTGTCTTGACGGGAGGGACTGAAGCTTTCTTT.

DNA of the CDR3: TGTGCCAGCAGCTTATCGACCGTGGGAGGGGCCAACACCTTC. This sequence encodes CASSLSTVGGANTF. V usage is TRBV7-9 and J usage is TRBJ1-2; D may be TRBD1 (5 bases). V was pared by 2 bases and J by 12 bases, with 19 bases between. The length of the CDR3 is 14 residues. The V gene's germline CDR1 is SEHNR and CDR2 FQNEAQ (reference sequence).

The V and J genes are TRBV7-9 and TRBJ1-2; a possible D gene is TRBD1 (5 bases). Germline V gives CDR1 SEHNR, CDR2 FQNEAQ (reference sequence). The germline V and J ends were trimmed by 5 bases and 4 bases, with 17 bases remaining between them. The CDR3 runs to 15 residues. The CDR3 DNA is TGTGCCAGCAGCCCCCGGGAGCAAGGGGCCTATGGCTACACCTTC. Residues: CASSPREQGAYGYTF.

The chain recombines TRBV7-2 with TRBJ2-7, with TRBD2 identical over 7 bases. V was clipped by 5 bases and J by 3 bases; unmatched bases: 10. This CDR3 has 15 residues. CDR1 is SGHTA, CDR2 FQGNSA, per germline. The CDR3 DNA reads as TGTGCCAGCAGCCAAACTAGCGTAAAAGACTACGAGCAGTACTTC. Translated: CASSQTSVKDYEQYF. Looking up the rest from reference TRBV7-2 and TRBJ2-7 gives the full variable domain: GAGVSQSPSNKVTEKGKDVELRCDPISGHTALYWYRQSLGQGLEFLIYFQGNSAPDKSGLPSDRFSAERTGGSVSTLTIQRTQQEDSAVYLCASSQTSVKDYEQYFGPGTRLTVT.

The rearrangement links TRBV11-2 to TRBJ1-2; possibly TRBD1 for D (5 bases). The germline CDR1 and CDR2 sequences are SGHAT and FQNNGV. V lost 1 base to trimming and J lost 6 bases, with 12 bases between them. This CDR3 is 14 amino acids long. CDR3 bases: TGTGCCAGCAGCTTAGGCGGGGCTGGCGATGGCTACACCTTC. Translated, it gives CASSLGGAGDGYTF.

The chain employs TRBV4-3 and TRBJ2-3; 11 nucleotides agree with TRBD2. This CDR3 comprises 15 residues. The V and J ends lost 4 bases and 5 bases, in that order; junction bases with no gene match: 5. Per the germline V gene, CDR1 is LGHNA and CDR2 is YSLEER. CDR3 sequence (DNA): TGCGCCAGCAGCCGACGACTAGCGGGAAGAGATACGCAGTATTTT. This gives the protein CASSRRLAGRDTQYF.

The chain has TRBV11-2 and TRBJ2-3; tentatively, D is TRBD2 (5 bases). The CDR3 totals 14 residues. CDR1 is SGHAT and CDR2 is FQNNGV in the germline V gene. Trimming cost V 1 base and J 10 bases, with 15 bases left between them. CDR3 coding DNA: TGTGCCAGCAGCTTAGTGGCTAGCCAAAAACCGCAGTATTTT. Its translation: CASSLVASQKPQYF. The variable domain in full, completed from reference TRBV11-2 and TRBJ2-3, reads EAGVAQSPRYKIIEKRQSVAFWCNPISGHATLYWYQQILGQGPKLLIQFQNNGVVDDSQLPKDRFSAERLKGVDSTLKIQPAKLEDSAVYLCASSLVASQKPQYFGPGTRLTVL.

On this clonotype: Germline and junction disagree at one end, which may indicate a read error. The chain carries TRBV20-1 and TRBJ2-3, with TRBD2 matching over 12 bases. Germline assignment: CDR1 DFQATT and CDR2 SNEGSKA (reference sequence). This CDR3 spans 16 amino acids. The CDR3 bases are TGCTGTGCTACCCGGGGACTAGCGGGTCCCGGGGATACGCAGTATTTT. Encoded protein: CCATRGLAGPGDTQYF.

In regard to this clonotype: One end of the junction fails to match germline, which may point to a read error. The J gene is TRBJ2-1, the V gene TRBV20-1, with D possibly being TRBD2 (6 bases). Looked up from germline, CDR1 is DFQATT and CDR2 is SNEGSKA (reference sequence). The CDR3 consists of 16 residues. CDR3 nucleotides: TGCTGTGCTAGAGCCGGTAGCGCGGGGTCCTACAATGAGCAGTTCTTC. Protein: CCARAGSAGSYNEQFF.

This clonotype was observed a handful of times. The chain couples TRBV20-1 to TRBJ1-4; possibly TRBD1 for D (6 bases). The CDR3 is 14 amino acids. V was shortened by 4 bases and J by 8 bases, with 17 bases between the two germline ends. The germline gives CDR1 DFQATT, CDR2 SNEGSKA (reference sequence). DNA of the CDR3: TGCAGTGCTACTGAGGGGGGGGGTCGGGAAAAACTGTTTTTT. It translates to CSATEGGGREKLFF.

This clonotype was counted between two and nine times. The chain carries TRBV4-3 and TRBJ2-7; no reliable D call. The CDR3 covers 15 residues. The ends were cut back, 0 bases at V and 4 bases at J, with 13 bases in the middle. The germline V gene has CDR1 LGHNA and CDR2 YSLEER. CDR3 region: CASSQDLIESYEQYF. For the CDR3, the DNA is TGCGCCAGCAGCCAAGATCTCATTGAAAGTTACGAGCAGTACTTC.

CDR3 bases: TGTGCCAGCAGTTCGACAGGGGTTCTTTACACAGATACGCAGTATTTT. Translation gives CASSSTGVLYTDTQYF. V gene TRBV28 combines with J gene TRBJ2-3; 8 nucleotides agree with TRBD1. Looked up from germline, CDR1 is MDHEN and CDR2 is SYDVKM. The V and J ends lost 4 bases and 2 bases, in that order; junction bases with no gene match: 8. CDR3 size: 16 residues.

This clonotype was counted a few times. J is TRBJ2-2 and V is TRBV30, with 8 nucleotides matching TRBD1. The CDR3 has 14 residues. Trimming at V came to 5 bases and at J to 6 bases, leaving 8 bases not matched to a gene. Germline loops: CDR1 GTSNPN, CDR2 SVGIG (reference sequence). Here the CDR3 DNA reads TGTGCCTGGCGGACAGGGAGCGGTTCCGGGGAGCTGTTTTTT. Translation gives CAWRTGSGSGELFF.

This chain's CDR3 is CASSALRDRGNIQYF. The CDR3 coding sequence is TGTGCCAGCAGCGCCCTCCGGGACAGGGGAAACATTCAGTACTTC. The chain links TRBV9 to TRBJ2-4; 10 bases match TRBD1. V lost 3 bases and J lost 6; bases outside the gene matches: 6. The CDR3 is made up of 15 amino acids. The germline CDR1 and CDR2 sequences are SGDLS and YYNGEE.

This clonotype was found many times. The CDR3: CSAVLTGSNEQFF. CDR3 nucleotide sequence: TGCAGTGCTGTTTTAACAGGGTCTAATGAGCAGTTCTTC. V gene TRBV20-1 combines with J gene TRBJ2-1, with D perhaps TRBD1 (6 bases). CDR3 length: 13 amino acids. Germline-derived CDR1 and CDR2 are DFQATT and SNEGSKA (reference sequence). V lost 5 bases and J 7 bases, leaving 15 bases between the germline ends.

This chain's CDR3 is CSVSGSNQPQHF. CDR3 bases: TGCAGCGTTTCGGGTAGCAATCAGCCCCAGCATTTT. The chain couples TRBV29-1 to TRBJ1-5; D call uncertain. The length of the CDR3 is 12 residues. Germline lookup yields CDR1 SQVTM and CDR2 ANQGSEA. Trimming cost V 5 bases and J 0 bases, with 5 bases left between them.

The chain combines TRBV7-2 with TRBJ1-4; no definite D call. Germline CDR1 is SGHTA and CDR2 is FQGNSA. Between the trimmed V and J ends, which lost 5 bases and 2 bases, there was a span of 12 bases. The CDR3 spans 15 residues. CDR3 sequence: CASSGGRLTNEKLFF. In nucleotides, the CDR3 is TGTGCCAGCAGCGGAGGAAGGTTGACTAATGAAAAACTGTTTTTT.

The rearrangement joins TRBV20-1 to TRBJ2-3; D is undetermined. Germline V gives CDR1 DFQATT, CDR2 SNEGSKA (reference sequence). There are 13 residues in the CDR3. The V and J ends lost 7 bases and 4 bases respectively, with 15 bases between them. The CDR3 is CSVKLPYSDTQYF. CDR3 DNA: TGCAGTGTCAAACTCCCTTACTCAGATACGCAGTATTTT.

This chain joins TRBV5-1 and TRBJ2-2, with D hard to call. From germline, CDR1 is SGHRS and CDR2 YFSETQ. Trimming removed 4 bases at V and 6 bases at J, with 16 bases between. This CDR3 is 15 amino acids long. CDR3 region: CASSPGSSGSGELFF. The CDR3 DNA reads TGCGCCAGCAGCCCCGGGTCTTCTGGTTCCGGGGAGCTGTTTTTT.

This clonotype was picked up a small number of times. The rearrangement joins TRBV14 to TRBJ1-1, with no clear D. With 0 bases removed from V and 1 base from J, the gap between germline ends came to 9 bases. The CDR3 totals 15 residues. Per germline, CDR1 SGHDN and CDR2 FVKESK. The CDR3 here is CASSQDPRENTEAFF. The CDR3 DNA is TGTGCCAGCAGCCAAGACCCCCGGGAGAACACTGAAGCTTTCTTT.